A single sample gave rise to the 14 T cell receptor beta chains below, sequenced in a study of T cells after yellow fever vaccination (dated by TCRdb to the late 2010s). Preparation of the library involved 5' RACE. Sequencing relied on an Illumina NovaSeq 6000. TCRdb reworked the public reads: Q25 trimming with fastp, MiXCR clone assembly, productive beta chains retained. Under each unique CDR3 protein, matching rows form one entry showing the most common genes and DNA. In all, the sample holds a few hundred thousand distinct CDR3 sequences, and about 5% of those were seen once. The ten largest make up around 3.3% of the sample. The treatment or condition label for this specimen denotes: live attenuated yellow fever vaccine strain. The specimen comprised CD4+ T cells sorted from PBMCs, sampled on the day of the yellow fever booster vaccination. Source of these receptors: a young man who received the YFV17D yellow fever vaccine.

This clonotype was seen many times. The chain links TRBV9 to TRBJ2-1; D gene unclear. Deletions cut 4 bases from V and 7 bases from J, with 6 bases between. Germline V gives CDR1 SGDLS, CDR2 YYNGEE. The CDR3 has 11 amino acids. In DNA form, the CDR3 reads TGTGCCAGCAGCAAAGCTAATGAGCAGTTCTTC. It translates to CASSKANEQFF.

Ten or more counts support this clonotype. The chain's CDR3 is CSVLSAGTNTEAFF. The CDR3 nucleotides read TGCAGTGTCCTAAGTGCGGGTACGAACACTGAAGCTTTCTTT. The chain employs TRBV20-1 and TRBJ1-1, with no clear D. Germline V CDR1 and CDR2: DFQATT, SNEGSKA (reference sequence). CDR3 size: 14 residues. Deletions cut 7 bases from V and 1 base from J, with 16 bases between.

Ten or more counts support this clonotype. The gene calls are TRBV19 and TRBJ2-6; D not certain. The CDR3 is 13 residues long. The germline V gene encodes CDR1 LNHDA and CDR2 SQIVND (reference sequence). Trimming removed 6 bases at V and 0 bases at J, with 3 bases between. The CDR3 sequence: CASRGSGANVLTF. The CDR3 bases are TGTGCCAGTAGAGGCTCTGGGGCCAACGTCCTGACTTTC.

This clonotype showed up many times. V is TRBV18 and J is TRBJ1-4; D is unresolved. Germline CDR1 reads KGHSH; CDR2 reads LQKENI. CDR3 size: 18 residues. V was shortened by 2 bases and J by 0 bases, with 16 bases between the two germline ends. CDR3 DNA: TGTGCCAGCTCACCAATGGGCGGACCAATCGCAACTAATGAAAAACTGTTTTTT. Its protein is CASSPMGGPIATNEKLFF.

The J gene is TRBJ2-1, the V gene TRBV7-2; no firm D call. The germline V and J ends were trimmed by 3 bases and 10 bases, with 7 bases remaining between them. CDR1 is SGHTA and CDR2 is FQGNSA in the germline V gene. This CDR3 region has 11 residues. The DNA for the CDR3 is TGTGCCAGCAGCTTCCCCGGGGAGCAGTTCTTC. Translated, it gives CASSFPGEQFF.

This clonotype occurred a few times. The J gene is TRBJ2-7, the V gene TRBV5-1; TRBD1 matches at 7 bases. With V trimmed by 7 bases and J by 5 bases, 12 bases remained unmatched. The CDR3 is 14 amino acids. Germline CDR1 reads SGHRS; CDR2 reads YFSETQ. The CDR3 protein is CASHQTNRGHEQYF. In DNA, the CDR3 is TGCGCCAGCCACCAGACCAACAGGGGCCACGAGCAGTACTTC.

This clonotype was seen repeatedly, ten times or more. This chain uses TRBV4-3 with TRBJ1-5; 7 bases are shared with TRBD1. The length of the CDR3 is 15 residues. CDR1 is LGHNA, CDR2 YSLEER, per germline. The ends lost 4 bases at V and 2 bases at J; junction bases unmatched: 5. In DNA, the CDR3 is TGCGCCAGCAGCCTACATGGACAGGGCAATCAGCCCCAGCATTTT. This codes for CASSLHGQGNQPQHF.

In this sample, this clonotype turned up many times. The CDR3 DNA reads as TGTGCCATCAGTGCCGACAGGCTCACCGGGGAGCTGTTTTTT. This sequence encodes CAISADRLTGELFF. J is TRBJ2-2 and V is TRBV10-3, with D maybe TRBD1 (6 bases). The CDR3 sequence is 14 residues long. V lost 4 bases and J 4 bases, leaving 10 bases between the germline ends. CDR1 is ENHRY, CDR2 SYGVKD, per germline.

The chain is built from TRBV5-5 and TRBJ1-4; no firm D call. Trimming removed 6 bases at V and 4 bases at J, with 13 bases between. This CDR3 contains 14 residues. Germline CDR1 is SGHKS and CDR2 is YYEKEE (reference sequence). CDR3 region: CASMAGMGNEKLFF. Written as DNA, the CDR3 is TGTGCCAGCATGGCGGGGATGGGTAATGAAAAACTGTTTTTT.

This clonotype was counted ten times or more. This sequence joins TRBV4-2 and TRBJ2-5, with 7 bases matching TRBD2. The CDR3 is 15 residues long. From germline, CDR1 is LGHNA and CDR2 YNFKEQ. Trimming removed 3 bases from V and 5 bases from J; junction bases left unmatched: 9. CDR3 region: CASSQFFGGGETQYF. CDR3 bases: TGTGCCAGCAGCCAGTTTTTCGGGGGAGGGGAGACCCAGTACTTC.

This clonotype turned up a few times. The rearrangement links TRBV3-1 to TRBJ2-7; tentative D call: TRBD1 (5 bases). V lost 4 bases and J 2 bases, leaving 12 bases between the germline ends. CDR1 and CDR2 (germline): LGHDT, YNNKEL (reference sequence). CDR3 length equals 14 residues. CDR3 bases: TGTGCCAGCAGCCCTCCTAGGGGCCCCTACGAGCAGTACGTC. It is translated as CASSPPRGPYEQYV.

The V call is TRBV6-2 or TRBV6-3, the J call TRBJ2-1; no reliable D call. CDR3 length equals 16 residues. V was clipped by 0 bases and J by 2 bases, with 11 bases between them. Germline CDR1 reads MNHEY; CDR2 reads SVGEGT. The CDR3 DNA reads TGTGCCAGCAGTTACTCCCCACTGAGCGCCTACAATGAGCAGTTCTTC. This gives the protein CASSYSPLSAYNEQFF.

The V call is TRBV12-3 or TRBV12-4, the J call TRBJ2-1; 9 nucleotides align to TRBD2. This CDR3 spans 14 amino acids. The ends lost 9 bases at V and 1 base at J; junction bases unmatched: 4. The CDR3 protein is CASYSGRSYNEQFF. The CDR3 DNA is TGTGCCAGTTATAGCGGGAGATCCTACAATGAGCAGTTCTTC.

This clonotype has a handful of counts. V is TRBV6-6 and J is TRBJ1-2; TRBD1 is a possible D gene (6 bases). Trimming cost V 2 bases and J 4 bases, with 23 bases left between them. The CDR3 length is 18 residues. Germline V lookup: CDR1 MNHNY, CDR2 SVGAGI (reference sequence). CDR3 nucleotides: TGTGCCAGCAGTTACCCCCTTAAGACAGGATCAGGCGCCTATGGCTACACCTTC. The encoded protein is CASSYPLKTGSGAYGYTF.